Sequencing of this TCR beta chain was carried out in a study of T cell responses to AZD1222 COVID-19 vaccine. Turning to the study itself: Second doses that came at about 4 or about 12 weeks were put together.

This clone was seen a handful of times. Its cognate antigen is unknown. The V end was cut by 6 bases, the J end by 2 bases, with 22 bases between. CDR1 LGHNT and CDR2 FRNRAP come from the germline V gene. CDR3 length: 17 amino acids. Measured with immunoSEQ multiplex PCR; TCRdb has only the in-frame clones, and not every one. The table has fewer than 130,000 clones, around 81% seen once. Study results and limitations: Recipients of two AZD1222 doses showed rising Spike-specific TCR breadth and depth. All repertoire sampling was performed exclusively after the peak T cell response.

The clonotype was recovered from an adult in good health. The chain uses TRBV12-5 and TRBJ2-5; D possibly corresponds to TRBD2 (7 bases). The specimen was peripheral blood, collected on day 0 of AZD1222 vaccination. The CDR3 spells CASGYKGEGHPQETQYF. CDR3 nucleotides: TGTGCTAGTGGATACAAGGGGGAGGGACACCCTCAAGAGACCCAGTACTTC. The full variable domain, completed using reference TRBV12-5 and TRBJ2-5, is DARVTQTPRHKVTEMGQEVTMRCQPILGHNTVFWYRQTMMQGLELLAYFRNRAPLDDSGMPKDRFSAEMPDATLATLKIQPSEPRDSAVYFCASGYKGEGHPQETQYFGPGTRLLVL.